The text below deals with one T cell receptor beta chain. This sample stems from a study of cytomegalovirus exposure and HLA in healthy donors. Each donor's status was that of a healthy bone marrow donor. The germline V gene encodes CDR1 LNHNV and CDR2 YYDKDF (reference sequence). The length of the CDR3 is 18 residues. V trimming: 2 bases; J trimming: 1 base; junction bases outside the gene matches: 11. The study ran its PCR with 60 Vbeta and 13 Jbeta primers. TCRdb's copy holds only in-frame clones and misses some; the assay was immunoSEQ multiplex PCR. The sample shows 100,000 or so clones, around 76% of them seen only once.

The chain carries TRBV15 and TRBJ1-5, with TRBD1 identical over 7 bases. Material for sequencing was PBMCs. The TCR was taken from a man aged 25-40 years in good health and CMV-seropositive. The CDR3 spells CATSRIGGGEGSNQPQHF. CDR3 bases: TGTGCCACCAGCAGAATTGGAGGGGGCGAGGGGAGCAATCAGCCCCAGCATTTT.